This T cell receptor (beta chain) was documented in a study of cytomegalovirus exposure and HLA in healthy donors. The V and J ends lost 8 bases and 1 base respectively, with 12 bases between them. The CDR3 totals 13 residues. The V gene's germline CDR1 is MNHNS and CDR2 SASEGT. With regard to this clone: Its specificity is not known.

Primers for the PCR totalled 60 Vbeta and 13 Jbeta. Assay: immunoSEQ multiplex PCR; the TCRdb copy retains only in-frame clones and omits some. This listing includes under 130,000 clones. Study-wide results and limits: While the bulk of TCR sequences proved rare, some public TCRs turned up in many donors.

Sequences were obtained from PBMCs. The receptor comes from a man aged 35 to 55 in good health and CMV-seronegative. The chain joins TRBV6-1 to TRBJ2-7, with D perhaps TRBD1 (6 bases). The CDR3: CASRDKSSYEQYF. The DNA for the CDR3 is TGTGCCAGCCGGGACAAATCATCCTACGAGCAGTACTTC.